Listed below are T cell receptor beta chains from one sample, sequenced in a study of blood T cell repertoires in COVID-19. Sequencing was performed with immunoSEQ multiplex PCR; in TCRdb, only in-frame clones are kept and a portion is missing. This sample has over 150,000 clones; around 80% occur once, and the top ten carry around 19%. Sequenced sample: PBMCs or T cells enriched from blood (not recorded which). The receptor set was obtained from a woman in her seventies in a cohort exposed to, infected with or recovered from COVID-19 (not recorded which). The CDR3 runs from the conserved cysteine through the conserved F or W. Each record gives: clone size, J gene, D gene, V gene, CDR3 protein, CDR3 DNA. The D gene is left open where the match is weak. Clone size is shown for a subset of rows, as once, few, many or a class of expanded clone.

abundance: .; j_gene: TRBJ2-1; d_gene: TRBD1; v_gene: TRBV5-1; CDR3aa: CASRWTGENNEQFF; CDR3nt: TGCGCCAGCAGGTGGACAGGAGAAAACAATGAGCAGTTCTTC
abundance: many; j_gene: TRBJ1-5; d_gene: TRBD1; v_gene: TRBV19; CDR3aa: CATPPPGTGEIQPQHF; CDR3nt: TGTGCCACCCCGCCCCCCGGGACAGGGGAAATTCAGCCCCAGCATTTT
abundance: .; j_gene: TRBJ2-5; d_gene: .; v_gene: TRBV27; CDR3aa: CASSLSPRTGWETQYF; CDR3nt: TGTGCCAGCAGTTTATCGCCGAGGACGGGATGGGAGACCCAGTACTTC
abundance: .; j_gene: TRBJ1-4; d_gene: .; v_gene: TRBV11-2; CDR3aa: CASSYSSNEKLFF; CDR3nt: TGTGCCAGCAGCTATAGTTCGAATGAAAAACTGTTTTTT
abundance: .; j_gene: TRBJ2-7; d_gene: .; v_gene: TRBV18; CDR3aa: CASSPPERTPQYF; CDR3nt: TGTGCCAGCTCACCACCGGAGCGAACGCCGCAGTACTTC
abundance: .; j_gene: TRBJ1-3; d_gene: .; v_gene: TRBV3-1/TRBV3-2; CDR3aa: CASSQGNSGNTIYF; CDR3nt: TGTGCCAGCAGCCAAGGAAACAGCGGAAACACCATATATTTT
abundance: .; j_gene: TRBJ2-5; d_gene: TRBD2; v_gene: TRBV5-1; CDR3aa: CASSLLAGQETQYF; CDR3nt: TGCGCCAGCAGCTTGTTAGCGGGACAAGAGACCCAGTACTTC
abundance: .; j_gene: TRBJ2-3; d_gene: .; v_gene: TRBV7-8; CDR3aa: CASSLAPSHTDTQYF; CDR3nt: TGTGCCAGCAGCTTAGCGCCGAGCCACACAGATACGCAGTATTTT
abundance: .; j_gene: TRBJ2-7; d_gene: TRBD2; v_gene: TRBV7-9; CDR3aa: CASSLILAGTYEQYF; CDR3nt: TGTGCCAGCAGCTTAATACTAGCGGGGACCTACGAGCAGTACTTC
abundance: .; j_gene: TRBJ2-7; d_gene: .; v_gene: TRBV30; CDR3aa: CALRGSSYEQYF; CDR3nt: TGTGCCCTACGGGGAAGCTCCTACGAGCAGTACTTC
abundance: .; j_gene: TRBJ1-1; d_gene: TRBD1; v_gene: TRBV7-2; CDR3aa: CASSLEGARLNTEAFF; CDR3nt: TGTGCCAGCAGCTTAGAGGGGGCGCGTCTGAACACTGAAGCTTTCTTT
abundance: few; j_gene: TRBJ2-3; d_gene: TRBD2; v_gene: TRBV27; CDR3aa: CASSLLAGSADTQYF; CDR3nt: TGTGCCAGCAGTTTACTAGCGGGATCGGCAGATACGCAGTATTTT
abundance: many; j_gene: TRBJ1-5; d_gene: .; v_gene: TRBV19; CDR3aa: CATRAGALGQPQHF; CDR3nt: TGTGCCACCAGGGCGGGGGCCCTCGGGCAGCCCCAGCATTTT
abundance: .; j_gene: TRBJ1-5; d_gene: .; v_gene: TRBV30; CDR3aa: CAWSTTGINQPQHF; CDR3nt: TGTGCCTGGAGCACAACAGGGATCAATCAGCCCCAGCATTTT
abundance: .; j_gene: TRBJ2-7; d_gene: TRBD2; v_gene: TRBV5-1; CDR3aa: CASSVGLAGVYEQYF; CDR3nt: TGCGCCAGCAGCGTCGGGCTAGCGGGAGTTTACGAGCAGTACTTC
abundance: few; j_gene: TRBJ1-1; d_gene: .; v_gene: TRBV12-3/TRBV12-4; CDR3aa: CASSFRDKNEAFF; CDR3nt: TGTGCCAGCAGTTTCCGGGATAAGAATGAAGCTTTCTTT
abundance: few; j_gene: TRBJ1-3; d_gene: .; v_gene: TRBV3-1/TRBV3-2; CDR3aa: CASSRMTGSGNTIYF; CDR3nt: TGTGCCAGCAGCCGCATGACGGGCTCTGGAAACACCATATATTTT